The 25 T cell receptor beta chains below come from one sample, sequenced in a study of blood T cells in healthy people across ages. Primers used in a second PCR of roughly 7 to 12 cycles were a sample-barcoded 5' primer and a J-beta primer mix. TCRdb fed the 5' RACE reads into MiXCR, producing one record per CDR3 protein. The sample lists about 730,000 distinct CDR3 sequences; around 46% were seen once. Sequences were obtained from blood. Every receptor here comes from a woman aged 55-75 years in good health.

This clonotype was recorded a few times. The chain employs TRBV3-1 and TRBJ2-1; tentatively, D is TRBD2 (5 bases). Germline V gene data show CDR1 as LGHDT and CDR2 as YNNKEL (reference sequence). The CDR3 has 14 amino acids. With 3 bases removed from V and 8 bases from J, the gap between germline ends came to 14 bases. As DNA, the CDR3 is TGTGCCAGCAGCCAGGTTCGTCTAGCTGATGAGCAGTTCTTC. This sequence encodes CASSQVRLADEQFF.

This clonotype was counted ten times or more. The chain links TRBV7-9 to TRBJ2-5, with TRBD2 identical over 8 bases. The germline V gene has CDR1 SEHNR and CDR2 FQNEAQ (reference sequence). Trimming at V came to 7 bases and at J to 2 bases, leaving 3 bases not matched to a gene. The CDR3 has 13 amino acids. CDR3 sequence reads: CASTTGGQETQYF. DNA of the CDR3: TGTGCCAGCACGACGGGAGGGCAAGAGACCCAGTACTTC.

The chain uses TRBV7-9 and TRBJ2-7, with D perhaps TRBD2 (5 bases). Trimming removed 5 bases from V and 3 bases from J, with 23 bases in between. This CDR3 is built from 17 residues. Germline CDR1 and CDR2: SEHNR and FQNEAQ (reference sequence). CDR3 region: CASSPTTRVWTVYEQYF. The CDR3 DNA follows: TGTGCCAGCAGCCCTACCACACGGGTCTGGACTGTCTACGAGCAGTACTTC.

This clonotype was observed a few times. The chain couples TRBV7-2 to TRBJ1-5; perhaps TRBD1 as D (6 bases). Germline assignment: CDR1 SGHTA and CDR2 FQGNSA. The CDR3 consists of 14 residues. Trimming removed 7 bases at V and 2 bases at J, with 12 bases between. The CDR3 spells CASTRSGGNQPQHF. CDR3 DNA: TGTGCCAGCACACGATCAGGGGGCAATCAGCCCCAGCATTTT.

V and J are TRBV20-1 and TRBJ2-5; tentative D call: TRBD2 (5 bases). Germline V gives CDR1 DFQATT, CDR2 SNEGSKA (reference sequence). Trimming removed 0 bases from V and 11 bases from J, with 22 bases in between. There are 15 residues in the CDR3. The CDR3 spells CSARDQVAVDYGQYF. In DNA, the CDR3 is TGCAGTGCTAGAGATCAGGTGGCCGTCGACTACGGGCAGTACTTC.

This rearrangement joins TRBV30 to TRBJ1-1; tentatively, D is TRBD1 (5 bases). The ends were cut back, 3 bases at V and 8 bases at J, with 10 bases in the middle. This CDR3 is built from 11 residues. The germline gives CDR1 GTSNPN, CDR2 SVGIG (reference sequence). CDR3 bases: TGTGCCTGGAGCCAGGGTCGAGAAGCTTTCTTT. This encodes CAWSQGREAFF.

This clonotype was picked up a small number of times. The CDR3 sequence: CASSLDLAGGQETQYF. The DNA of the CDR3 is TGTGCCAGCAGCTTGGATCTAGCGGGAGGGCAAGAGACCCAGTACTTC. The chain employs TRBV5-5 and TRBJ2-5, with TRBD2 matching over 12 bases. The CDR3 contains 16 residues. J gave up 2 bases and V 0 bases, and 2 bases lay outside the gene matches. CDR1 SGHKS and CDR2 YYEKEE come from the germline V gene (reference sequence).

This clonotype appeared many times. The chain has TRBV5-1 and TRBJ2-7, with TRBD2 as a possible D gene (6 bases). This CDR3 region has 13 residues. V dropped 4 bases and J dropped 7 bases, with 15 bases sitting between them. Germline V lookup: CDR1 SGHRS, CDR2 YFSETQ. The CDR3 is CASSTQTAGEQYF. The CDR3, as DNA: TGCGCCAGCAGCACCCAGACGGCGGGGGAGCAGTACTTC.

The V gene is TRBV25-1, the J gene TRBJ2-7; 9 nucleotides match TRBD1. This CDR3 comprises 14 residues. Trimming removed 8 bases from V and 6 bases from J; junction bases left unmatched: 11. CDR1 MGHDK and CDR2 SYGVNS come from the germline V gene. This CDR3 reads CASGRQGGRGEQYF. The CDR3 bases are TGTGCCAGCGGCCGACAGGGGGGACGGGGCGAGCAGTACTTC.

The chain links TRBV12-5 to TRBJ2-1, with D hard to call. Germline CDR1 and CDR2: LGHNT and FRNRAP. This CDR3 has 12 amino acids. V was cut by 3 bases and J by 7 bases, with 7 bases left in between. CDR3 sequence: CASGFPGNEQFF. DNA for the CDR3: TGTGCTAGTGGTTTCCCCGGAAATGAGCAGTTCTTC.

This chain uses TRBV7-9 with TRBJ2-7; a possible D gene is TRBD1 (6 bases). TRBJ2-4 explains the end of the DNA better; the J call may be wrong. Per germline, CDR1 SEHNR and CDR2 FQNEAQ (reference sequence). The CDR3 has 15 residues. The CDR3, as DNA: TGTGCCAGCAGCCCGGGGCAGGGGCTAAAAAACATTCAGTACTTC. Its translation: CASSPGQGLKNIQYF.

The chain carries TRBV4-3 and TRBJ2-1; 10 nucleotides agree with TRBD2. Germline V gene sequence: CDR1 LGHNA, CDR2 YSLEER. After removal of 2 bases from V and 1 base from J, the junction contained 14 bases not matched to a gene. The CDR3 contains 20 residues. For the CDR3, the DNA is TGCGCCAGCAGCCAAAGATATATGGCTAGCGGGAGTATTTCCTACAATGAGCAGTTCTTC. Its translation is CASSQRYMASGSISYNEQFF.

The sample holds many counts of this clonotype. This chain joins TRBV28 and TRBJ2-7; D gene uncertain. V was pared by 6 bases and J by 0 bases, with 3 bases between. This CDR3 contains 11 residues. Germline-derived CDR1 and CDR2 are MDHEN and SYDVKM. CDR3 DNA sequence: TGTGCCAGCAGCCACTCCTACGAGCAGTACTTC. This codes for CASSHSYEQYF. Supplemented by reference TRBV28 and TRBJ2-7, the full variable domain reads DVKVTQSSRYLVKRTGEKVFLECVQDMDHENMFWYRQDPGLGLRLIYFSYDVKMKEKGDIPEGYSVSREKKERFSLILESASTNQTSMYLCASSHSYEQYFGPGTRLTVT.

This clonotype showed up just once. This chain uses TRBV12-3 or TRBV12-4 with TRBJ1-6; D is uncertain. V gave up 0 bases and J gave up 10 bases, with 19 bases separating them. The CDR3 totals 17 residues. This CDR3 is CASSLASIGRPGSPLHF. Here the CDR3 DNA reads TGTGCCAGCAGTTTAGCGAGCATCGGAAGGCCAGGATCACCCCTCCACTTT.

J is TRBJ2-3 and V is TRBV18, with TRBD2 identical over 8 bases. The V gene end was trimmed by 5 bases and the J gene end by 3 bases; junction bases not matched to a gene: 4. This CDR3 spans 14 amino acids. The V gene's germline CDR1 is KGHSH and CDR2 LQKENI. CDR3 loop: CASSKREGTDTQYF. CDR3 DNA sequence: TGTGCCAGCTCAAAACGGGAGGGTACAGATACGCAGTATTTT. The full variable domain, with the rest looked up from reference TRBV18 and TRBJ2-3, is NAGVMQNPRHLVRRRGQEARLRCSPMKGHSHVYWYRQLPEEGLKFMVYLQKENIIDESGMPKERFSAEFPKEGPSILRIQQVVRGDSAAYFCASSKREGTDTQYFGPGTRLTVL.

The V call is TRBV20-1, the J call TRBJ1-5, with no clear D. Between the trimmed V and J ends, which lost 3 bases and 9 bases, there was a span of 12 bases. The CDR3 length is 12 residues. Germline V gene data show CDR1 as DFQATT and CDR2 as SNEGSKA (reference sequence). As DNA, the CDR3 is TGCAGTGCTAGTTACTTTTTAGGGCCCCAGCATTTT. It yields the protein CSASYFLGPQHF.

This clonotype was seen a single time. This may stem from a read error, because a much larger clone lies one nucleotide away. This rearrangement joins TRBV13 to TRBJ2-1; D gene unclear. The J call is uncertain, as TRBJ2-7 better fits the DNA end. Germline CDR1 is PRHDT and CDR2 is FYEKMQ (reference sequence). The CDR3 totals 15 residues. The CDR3 coding sequence is TGTGCCAGCAGCTTAGGACCCAGCTCCTACAATGAGCAGTACTTC. This sequence encodes CASSLGPSSYNEQYF.

This rearrangement joins TRBV12-3 or TRBV12-4 to TRBJ1-6, with TRBD1 as a possible D gene (5 bases). The CDR3 covers 15 residues. With 6 bases removed from V and 8 bases from J, the gap between germline ends came to 17 bases. The CDR3 spells CASRGRDGPHSPLHF. CDR3 in DNA: TGTGCCAGCAGGGGACGGGACGGACCCCATTCACCCCTCCACTTT.

Comments on this clonotype: At one end the junction does not follow the germline gene, possibly because of a read error. V usage is TRBV7-2 and J usage is TRBJ2-5; D is perhaps TRBD1 or TRBD2 (6 bases each). The CDR3 has 17 amino acids. CDR1 is SGHTA, CDR2 FQGNSA, per germline. The CDR3: CASSPSWGADPQGTQYF. In DNA form, the CDR3 reads TGTGCCAGCAGCCCCAGTTGGGGGGCTGACCCCCAAGGGACCCAGTACTTC.

This clonotype was seen ten or more times. The chain couples TRBV29-1 to TRBJ2-7; tentatively, D is TRBD1 (6 bases). V was clipped by 4 bases and J by 3 bases, with 16 bases between them. There are 14 residues in the CDR3. The germline V gene has CDR1 SQVTM and CDR2 ANQGSEA. The CDR3 DNA sequence: TGCAGCGTTGGGTACGGTCAGGGGAGCTACGAGCAGTACTTC. It codes for CSVGYGQGSYEQYF.

This chain joins TRBV27 and TRBJ2-5; 8 bases align to TRBD1. Germline-derived CDR1 and CDR2 are MNHEY and SMNVEV (reference sequence). The V gene end was trimmed by 6 bases and the J gene end by 11 bases; junction bases not matched to a gene: 11. The CDR3 loop spans 13 amino acids. The chain's CDR3 is CASSRTGWDEQYF. The CDR3, as DNA: TGTGCCAGCAGCAGGACAGGGTGGGATGAGCAGTACTTC.

This clonotype was recorded once. V gene TRBV2 combines with J gene TRBJ1-4; tentatively, D is TRBD1 (5 bases). The CDR3 has 14 amino acids. V gave up 4 bases and J gave up 6 bases, with 12 bases separating them. CDR1 is SNHLY and CDR2 is FYNNEI in the germline V gene. The CDR3 region has the DNA TGTGCCAGCAGTGTGTCCGGGACCGATGAAAAACTGTTTTTT. It codes for CASSVSGTDEKLFF.

In this sample, this clonotype turned up a few times. The chain couples TRBV5-1 to TRBJ1-1, with 8 bases aligning to TRBD1. Germline trimming cut 2 bases from V and 1 base from J; bases unmatched to any gene: 7. The germline gives CDR1 SGHRS, CDR2 YFSETQ. The CDR3 sequence is 16 residues long. CDR3 DNA sequence: TGCGCCAGCAGCTTTACCTCGGGGACAGGGAACACTGAAGCTTTCTTT. Protein product: CASSFTSGTGNTEAFF.

This clonotype was found once. The chain couples TRBV4-3 to TRBJ2-7; 11 bases align to TRBD1. V lost 4 bases, J lost 7 bases, and 9 bases stayed unmatched. The CDR3 sequence is 15 residues long. CDR1 is LGHNA and CDR2 is YSLEER in the germline V gene. Here the CDR3 reads CASSLGQGARREQYF. In DNA form, the CDR3 reads TGCGCCAGCAGCCTAGGACAGGGGGCTCGTCGAGAGCAGTACTTC.

The chain couples TRBV28 to TRBJ2-7; 8 nucleotides agree with TRBD1. The CDR3 length is 18 residues. Germline CDR1 reads MDHEN; CDR2 reads SYDVKM. Trimming cost V 6 bases and J 0 bases; bases outside gene matches: 16. For the CDR3, the DNA is TGTGCCAGCAGCCCGTCCTCCCTCAGGGGGCCGCTCTCCTACGAGCAGTACTTC. Translation: CASSPSSLRGPLSYEQYF.